This TCR beta chain was documented in a study of blood T cell repertoires in COVID-19. Study summary: Sources were T cells, B-cell-depleted T cells, or PBMCs; the material itself was cDNA or gDNA.

This clone was seen only once. The CDR3 has 14 residues. The germline gives CDR1 LGHDT, CDR2 YNNKEL (reference sequence). The V segment lost 5 bases and the J segment 9 bases; nucleotides outside the gene matches: 10. Assay: immunoSEQ multiplex PCR; the TCRdb copy retains only in-frame clones and omits some. The table lists under 150,000 clones, 75% to 90% of them singletons. The gene calls are TRBV3-1 (or the pseudogene TRBV3-2) and TRBJ1-1, with TRBD1 matching over 9 bases. Sequenced sample: peripheral blood. This receptor was identified in a man aged 50 or older with active COVID-19. CDR3 in amino acids: CASSEGQGKRKAFF. The DNA for the CDR3 is TGTGCCAGCAGCGAGGGACAGGGTAAACGGAAAGCTTTCTTT.